Presented here are 22 T cell receptor beta chains from one specimen sequenced in a study of T cell repertoires in aging, cancer and after chemotherapy (dated by TCRdb to the late 2010s). The listed sequencing device is Illumina MiSeq. Rearranged TRB sequences spanning V, D and J segments were amplified in a multiplex touch-down PCR with a mixed TRB-A/B primer pool. TCRdb trimmed the raw reads at Q25, called clones with MiXCR and kept productive beta chains. Duplicate CDR3 protein sequences are folded into a single record with the most common DNA and genes. Across this sample there are some 2,000 distinct CDR3 sequences, with about 26% seen only once. The ten top clones hold around 12% of the sample. TCR beta rearrangements were amplified from genomic DNA extracted from peripheral blood rather than from sorted cells or RNA. The sequenced sample was blood. The source is a human donor in good health.

Regarding this clonotype: At one boundary the junction diverges from the germline segment, which might be a read error. V usage is TRBV20-1 and J usage is TRBJ1-6, with TRBD1 matching over 9 bases. Germline-derived CDR1 and CDR2 are DFQATT and SNEGSKA (reference sequence). The CDR3 consists of 13 residues. The CDR3 DNA is TGCAGTGCGAGAGGACAGGGGAATTCACCCCTCCACTTT. This translates into CSARGQGNSPLHF.

This clonotype turned up a few times. The chain carries TRBV10-3 and TRBJ1-1; no clear D. Per germline, CDR1 ENHRY and CDR2 SYGVKD. The V end was cut by 6 bases, the J end by 0 bases, with 8 bases between. This CDR3 contains 13 residues. CDR3 in DNA: TGTGCCATCAGCTATACATTGAACACTGAAGCTTTCTTT. It translates to CAISYTLNTEAFF.

This clonotype was seen more than once but under ten times. This rearrangement joins TRBV20-1 to TRBJ2-5; the D gene could be TRBD1 or TRBD2 (5 bases each). From germline, CDR1 is DFQATT and CDR2 SNEGSKA (reference sequence). This CDR3 has 13 residues. The V end was cut by 2 bases, the J end by 5 bases, with 12 bases between. This chain's CDR3 is CSARRWDGETQYF. The DNA for the CDR3 is TGCAGTGCTAGAAGATGGGACGGGGAGACCCAGTACTTC.

The J gene is TRBJ2-5, the V gene TRBV20-1; tentative D call: TRBD1 (6 bases). Per germline, CDR1 DFQATT and CDR2 SNEGSKA (reference sequence). This CDR3 is built from 14 residues. Trimming took 4 bases from V and 5 from J, leaving 17 bases between them. This CDR3 is CSAKGVGPYETQYF. CDR3 DNA: TGCAGTGCTAAGGGGGTGGGGCCCTATGAGACCCAGTACTTC.

This clonotype showed up just a few times. The gene calls are TRBV19 and TRBJ2-2; the D is unclear. This CDR3 has 12 residues. Trimming took 5 bases from V and 7 from J, leaving 8 bases between them. CDR1 and CDR2 from the germline V gene are LNHDA and SQIVND (reference sequence). CDR3 bases: TGTGCCAGTAGTTCCTATGGCGGGGAGCTGTTTTTT. This translates into CASSSYGGELFF.

This clonotype is judged medium-sized. The chain couples TRBV19 to TRBJ1-5; 7 positions agree with TRBD1. V shed 4 bases, J shed 1 base, and the junction held 1 base outside the gene matches. CDR1 and CDR2 from the germline V gene are LNHDA and SQIVND (reference sequence). The CDR3 loop spans 14 amino acids. The CDR3 nucleotides read TGTGCCAGTAGTAAACAGGGGAGCAATCAGCCCCAGCATTTT. Its translation is CASSKQGSNQPQHF.

This chain joins TRBV20-1 and TRBJ2-7; D might be TRBD2 (5 bases). CDR3 length: 16 residues. The germline V gene encodes CDR1 DFQATT and CDR2 SNEGSKA (reference sequence). V lost 0 bases and J 7 bases, leaving 22 bases between the germline ends. CDR3 sequence (DNA): TGCAGTGCTAGAGATCCCGGGTCGCGGGCCCAGAGAGAGCAGTACTTC. This codes for CSARDPGSRAQREQYF.

This clonotype is classed as large. The rearrangement joins TRBV30 to TRBJ2-1, with 15 bases matching TRBD2. The CDR3 loop spans 15 amino acids. After removal of 3 bases from V and 8 bases from J, the junction contained 5 bases not matched to a gene. CDR1 GTSNPN and CDR2 SVGIG come from the germline V gene (reference sequence). This CDR3 is CAWRGLAGGPHEQFF. The CDR3 bases are TGTGCCTGGAGAGGACTAGCGGGGGGGCCTCATGAGCAGTTCTTC.

This chain uses TRBV28 with TRBJ1-2; D is undetermined. The CDR3 is 15 residues long. V lost 5 bases, J lost 5 bases, and 18 bases lay in between. The germline gives CDR1 MDHEN, CDR2 SYDVKM. Here the CDR3 reads CASSPPGSDVYGYTF. CDR3 DNA sequence: TGTGCCAGCAGTCCCCCTGGGTCCGACGTGTATGGCTACACCTTC.

Details on this clonotype: Given a much more abundant clone one base away, this may be a read error. The chain uses TRBV5-1 and TRBJ1-6, with D maybe TRBD1 (6 bases). The CDR3 extends over 13 amino acids. Per the germline V gene, CDR1 is SGHRS and CDR2 is YFSETQ. The CDR3: CARSSQGSLSLHF. CDR3 bases: TGCGCCAGAAGCTCACAGGGTTCCTTATCCCTCCACTTT.

This rearrangement joins TRBV20-1 to TRBJ1-2, with no clear D. This CDR3 spans 12 amino acids. Per the germline V gene, CDR1 is DFQATT and CDR2 is SNEGSKA (reference sequence). Trimming cost V 0 bases and J 4 bases, with 6 bases left between them. As DNA, the CDR3 is TGCAGTGCTAGAGACAGGCTCTATGGCTACACCTTC. It yields the protein CSARDRLYGYTF.

This clonotype turned up a few times. This sequence joins TRBV5-6 and TRBJ1-6; no clear D. This CDR3 contains 17 residues. Trimming took off 0 bases at V and 9 bases at J, with 19 bases between the two ends. From germline, CDR1 is SGHDT and CDR2 YYEEEE. The CDR3 nucleotides are TGTGCCAGCAGCTTGGAAGAGCCTTCAGCCGAGGGTTCACCCCTCCACTTT. Encoded protein: CASSLEEPSAEGSPLHF.

This clonotype is categorized as medium-sized. This sequence joins TRBV15 and TRBJ1-1; no definite D call. CDR1 LNHNV and CDR2 YYDKDF come from the germline V gene (reference sequence). Between the trimmed V and J ends, which lost 0 bases and 0 bases, there was a span of 5 bases. The CDR3 has 14 amino acids. Written as DNA, the CDR3 is TGTGCCACCAGCAGAGACCCTTTGAACACTGAAGCTTTCTTT. Translated: CATSRDPLNTEAFF.

This clonotype is categorized as large. This chain links TRBV11-1 with TRBJ2-3; TRBD2 matches 7 bases. Germline V gene sequence: CDR1 SGHAT, CDR2 FQDESV (reference sequence). The CDR3 is made up of 18 amino acids. The V segment lost 3 bases and the J segment 0 bases; nucleotides outside the gene matches: 12. The CDR3 sequence is CASSFMVSGAISTDTQYF. The CDR3 DNA is TGTGCCAGCAGCTTTATGGTCAGCGGGGCGATTAGCACAGATACGCAGTATTTT. The entire variable domain, with the rest obtained from reference TRBV11-1 and TRBJ2-3, is as follows: EAEVAQSPRYKITEKSQAVAFWCDPISGHATLYWYRQILGQGPELLVQFQDESVVDDSQLPKDRFSAERLKGVDSTLKIQPAELGDSAMYLCASSFMVSGAISTDTQYFGPGTRLTVL.

Only a few counts were recorded for this clonotype. The rearrangement links TRBV5-6 to TRBJ2-5; 7 bases are shared with TRBD1. This CDR3 is 14 amino acids long. V lost 5 bases, J lost 0 bases, and 4 bases stayed unmatched. Germline-derived CDR1 and CDR2 are SGHDT and YYEEEE. CDR3 residues: CASSQDRYQETQYF. The CDR3 DNA follows: TGTGCCAGCAGTCAGGACAGGTACCAAGAGACCCAGTACTTC. Based on the CDR3 plus reference TRBV5-6 and TRBJ2-5, the full variable domain is DAGVTQSPTHLIKTRGQQVTLRCSPKSGHDTVSWYQQALGQGPQFIFQYYEEEERQRGNFPDRFSGHQFPNYSSELNVNALLLGDSALYLCASSQDRYQETQYFGPGTRLLVL.

V and J are TRBV7-2 and TRBJ1-5; D not certain. The V and J ends lost 1 base and 7 bases respectively, with 17 bases between them. Germline V gene sequence: CDR1 SGHTA, CDR2 FQGNSA. CDR3 length: 16 amino acids. The CDR3, as DNA: TGTGCCAGCAGCTTAGGCGGCGATTTGAGGATCCAGCCCCAGCATTTT. Translation gives CASSLGGDLRIQPQHF.

In its sample, this clonotype ranks as medium-sized. The gene calls are TRBV19 and TRBJ1-2; 7 bases line up with TRBD1. Germline CDR1 and CDR2: LNHDA and SQIVND (reference sequence). V dropped 1 base and J dropped 2; count of bases not matched to a gene: 4. The CDR3 loop spans 15 amino acids. The CDR3: CASSIGQGGNYGYTF. In DNA form, the CDR3 reads TGTGCCAGTAGTATAGGACAGGGTGGCAACTATGGCTACACCTTC. The full variable domain, rest sourced from reference TRBV19 and TRBJ1-2, is DGGITQSPKYLFRKEGQNVTLSCEQNLNHDAMYWYRQDPGQGLRLIYYSQIVNDFQKGDIAEGYSVSREKKESFPLTVTSAQKNPTAFYLCASSIGQGGNYGYTFGSGTRLTVV.

By share, this clonotype ranks as medium-sized. The J gene is TRBJ1-5, the V gene TRBV19, with D perhaps matching TRBD1 (5 bases). The CDR3 contains 15 residues. The V and J ends lost 5 bases and 6 bases respectively, with 17 bases between them. Germline loops: CDR1 LNHDA, CDR2 SQIVND (reference sequence). The CDR3 coding sequence is TGTGCCAGTAGTGACAGACTAACCGCCCGTCAGCCCCAGCATTTT. This encodes CASSDRLTARQPQHF. The entire variable domain, with the rest obtained from reference TRBV19 and TRBJ1-5, is as follows: DGGITQSPKYLFRKEGQNVTLSCEQNLNHDAMYWYRQDPGQGLRLIYYSQIVNDFQKGDIAEGYSVSREKKESFPLTVTSAQKNPTAFYLCASSDRLTARQPQHFGDGTRLSIL.

This clonotype is large within its sample. The V and J genes are TRBV29-1 and TRBJ2-1; 8 nucleotides align to TRBD1. Germline assignment: CDR1 SQVTM and CDR2 ANQGSEA. Trimming cost V 1 base and J 4 bases; bases outside gene matches: 3. The CDR3 loop spans 14 amino acids. Here the CDR3 reads CSVEGQGQYNEQFF. The CDR3 DNA sequence: TGCAGCGTTGAAGGACAGGGGCAATACAATGAGCAGTTCTTC.

In regard to this clonotype: Since a much larger clone is just one base distant, this may be a read error. V and J are TRBV5-1 and TRBJ1-1, with D perhaps TRBD1 (5 bases). Germline loops: CDR1 SGHRS, CDR2 YFSETQ. There are 14 residues in the CDR3. The CDR3 nucleotides are TGTGCCAGCAGCTTGGGGCACCTGAGCACTGAAGCTTTCTTT. It translates to CASSLGHLSTEAFF.

Only a few counts were recorded for this clonotype. This rearrangement joins TRBV11-2 to TRBJ1-3, with D unclear. The CDR3 runs 16 residues. The ends were cut back, 6 bases at V and 2 bases at J, with 17 bases in the middle. The V gene's germline CDR1 is SGHAT and CDR2 FQNNGV. The CDR3 nucleotides read TGTGCCAGCAGGCCCTCATCAAGGGTAGCTGGAAACACCATATATTTT. Protein product: CASRPSSRVAGNTIYF.

Sample share makes this clonotype medium-sized. The V and J genes are TRBV6-2 or TRBV6-3 and TRBJ2-1, with 7 bases matching TRBD1. V lost 2 bases, J lost 4 bases, and 2 bases stayed unmatched. CDR3 size: 14 residues. Germline-derived CDR1 and CDR2 are MNHEY and SVGEGT. The CDR3 bases are TGTGCCAGCAGTTACAGGGGGCAGTACAATGAGCAGTTCTTC. Translation gives CASSYRGQYNEQFF.